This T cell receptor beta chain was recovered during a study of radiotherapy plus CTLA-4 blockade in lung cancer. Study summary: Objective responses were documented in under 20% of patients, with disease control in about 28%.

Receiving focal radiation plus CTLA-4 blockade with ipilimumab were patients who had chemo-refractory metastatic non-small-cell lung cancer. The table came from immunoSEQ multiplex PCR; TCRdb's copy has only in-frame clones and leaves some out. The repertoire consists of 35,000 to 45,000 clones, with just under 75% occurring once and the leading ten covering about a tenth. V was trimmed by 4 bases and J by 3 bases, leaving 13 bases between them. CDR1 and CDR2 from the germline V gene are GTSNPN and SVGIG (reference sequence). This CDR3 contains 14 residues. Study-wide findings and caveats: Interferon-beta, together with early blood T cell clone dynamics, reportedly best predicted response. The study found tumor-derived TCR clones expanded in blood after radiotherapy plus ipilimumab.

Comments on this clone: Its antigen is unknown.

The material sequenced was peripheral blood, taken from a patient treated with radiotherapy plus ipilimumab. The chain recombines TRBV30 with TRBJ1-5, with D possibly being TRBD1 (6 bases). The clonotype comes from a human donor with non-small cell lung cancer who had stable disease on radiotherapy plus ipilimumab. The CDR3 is CAWTQGKANQPQHF. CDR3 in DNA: TGTGCCTGGACACAGGGAAAAGCCAATCAGCCCCAGCATTTT.